This T cell receptor beta chain was identified in a study of blood T cell repertoires in COVID-19. Study background: Donors in the United States, Italy and Spain gave samples during acute or convalescent COVID-19. From T cells, B-cell-depleted T cells, or PBMCs came the material, which was cDNA or gDNA.

CDR1 SNHLY and CDR2 FYNNEI come from the germline V gene. The V end was cut by 6 bases, the J end by 0 bases, with 9 bases between. This CDR3 region has 15 residues. Authors' data handling: Amplification with reference gene primers provided the estimates of nucleated cell counts. Method: immunoSEQ multiplex PCR; TCRdb's copy keeps in-frame clones and lacks some. From that table come the V and J calls and clone size; the DNA was used to work out D and trimming. The repertoire holds fewer than 300,000 clones, about 85% seen once, with roughly 13% in the top ten. Input material: peripheral blood. The rearrangement links TRBV2 to TRBJ1-6; D uncertain. The sequence derives from a human donor in a cohort sampled during active COVID-19. CDR3 loop: CASRRESSYNSPLHF. CDR3 DNA: TGTGCCAGCAGGAGGGAGAGCTCCTATAATTCACCCCTCCACTTT.